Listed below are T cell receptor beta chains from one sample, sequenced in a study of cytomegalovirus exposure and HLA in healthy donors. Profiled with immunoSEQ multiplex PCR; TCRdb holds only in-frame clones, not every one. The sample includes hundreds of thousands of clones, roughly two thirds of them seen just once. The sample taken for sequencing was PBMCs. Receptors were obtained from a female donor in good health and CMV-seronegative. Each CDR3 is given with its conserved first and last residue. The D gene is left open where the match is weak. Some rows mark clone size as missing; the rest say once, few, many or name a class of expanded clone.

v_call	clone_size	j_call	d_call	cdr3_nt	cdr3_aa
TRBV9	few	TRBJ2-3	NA	TGTGCCAGCAGCGTAGTCGGGAGACCGGACACAGATACGCAGTATTTT	CASSVVGRPDTDTQYF
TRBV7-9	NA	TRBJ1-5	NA	TGTTCCAGCAGCCCTGGCTATCAGCCCCAGCATTTT	CSSSPGYQPQHF
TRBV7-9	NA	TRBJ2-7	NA	TGTGCCAGCAGCACCCGGACAGCGTCCTACGAGCAGTACTTC	CASSTRTASYEQYF
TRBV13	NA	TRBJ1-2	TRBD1	TGTGCCAGCAGCGCACAGGGGCACGGCTACACCTTC	CASSAQGHGYTF
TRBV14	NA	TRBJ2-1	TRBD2	TGTGCCAGCAGCCAACCCTCCGGACTAGCGGGAAGGGATGAGCAGTTCTTC	CASSQPSGLAGRDEQFF
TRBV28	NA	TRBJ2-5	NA	TGTGCCAGCACGCGCCTCCCCCAAGAGACCCAGTACTTC	CASTRLPQETQYF
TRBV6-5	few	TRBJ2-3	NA	TGTGCCAGCCGAGCGAGACCGGATACGCAGTATTTT	CASRARPDTQYF
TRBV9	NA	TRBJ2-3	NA	TGTGCCAGCAGCCAAACCGGGGATACGCAGTATTTT	CASSQTGDTQYF
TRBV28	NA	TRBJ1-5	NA	TGTGCCAGCAGTCCCCCGACAGGACATAGCAATCAGCCCCAGCATTTT	CASSPPTGHSNQPQHF
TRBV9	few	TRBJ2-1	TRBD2	TGTGCCAGCAGCGTAGTAGCCACTAGCGGATACAATGAGCAGTTCTTC	CASSVVATSGYNEQFF
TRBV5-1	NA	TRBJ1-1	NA	TGCGCCAGCAGCTTGGGGAGTCAGAACACTGAAGCTTTCTTT	CASSLGSQNTEAFF
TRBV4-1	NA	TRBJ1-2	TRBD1	TGCGCCAGCAGCCAAGGGGAGACAGGGTCTAACTATGGCTACACCTTC	CASSQGETGSNYGYTF
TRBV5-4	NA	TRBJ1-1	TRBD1	TGTGCCAGCAGCTATAAACAGGGGGCACTCATTATGAACACTGAAGCTTTCTTT	CASSYKQGALIMNTEAFF
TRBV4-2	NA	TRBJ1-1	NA	TGTGCCAGCAGCCAAGAGTGGGCTCAAAACACTGAAGCTTTCTTT	CASSQEWAQNTEAFF
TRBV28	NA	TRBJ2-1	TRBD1	TGTGCCAGCAGCGCGACAGGGTACAATGAGCAGTTCTTC	CASSATGYNEQFF
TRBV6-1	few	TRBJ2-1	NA	TGTGCCAGCAGTGAAGCGTCTCGCGCCGTTTGGGGAGTGGGTTACAATGAGCAGTTCTTC	CASSEASRAVWGVGYNEQFF
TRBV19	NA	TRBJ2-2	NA	TGTGCCAGTAGTACCCTCAGCGGGGAGCTGTTTTTT	CASSTLSGELFF
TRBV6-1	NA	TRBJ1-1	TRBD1	TGTGCCAGCAGTCCAGTACAGGGGGCTTCCACTGAAGCTTTCTTT	CASSPVQGASTEAFF
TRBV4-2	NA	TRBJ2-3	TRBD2	TGTGCCAGCAGGGCGGGAGGCACAGATACGCAGTATTTT	CASRAGGTDTQYF
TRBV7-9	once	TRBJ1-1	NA	TGTGCCAGCAGCGCAGCGGGACGTACGAACACTGAAGCTTTCTTT	CASSAAGRTNTEAFF
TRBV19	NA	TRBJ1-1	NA	TGTGCCAGTAGGGTTGGGCAGGTCGGAACTGAAGCTTTCTTT	CASRVGQVGTEAFF
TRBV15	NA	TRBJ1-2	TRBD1	TGTGCCACCAGCAGAGAGGGACAGACTAGCTACACCTTC	CATSREGQTSYTF
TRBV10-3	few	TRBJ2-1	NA	TGTGCCATCAGTGACGGAGGATTCGGTGAGCAGTTCTTC	CAISDGGFGEQFF
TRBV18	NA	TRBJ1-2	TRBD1	TGTGCCAGCTCACCTACAGGACAGGGTGCTGACTATGGCTACACCTTC	CASSPTGQGADYGYTF
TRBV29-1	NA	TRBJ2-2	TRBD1	TGCAGCGCCGGACAGGGAAACACCGGGGAGCTGTTTTTT	CSAGQGNTGELFF
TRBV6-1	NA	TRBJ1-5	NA	TGTGCCAGCAGTGAAGCATTTGAACTGTACTGGCCCCAGCATTTT	CASSEAFELYWPQHF
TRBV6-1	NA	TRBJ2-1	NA	TGTGCCAGCAGTAGAGCAGGGCCCTACAATGAGCAGTTCTTC	CASSRAGPYNEQFF
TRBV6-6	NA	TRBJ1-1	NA	TGTGCCAGCTACAGGGTAATGAACACTGAAGCTTTCTTT	CASYRVMNTEAFF
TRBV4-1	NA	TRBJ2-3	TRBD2	TGCGCCAGCAGCCAACAAGACCCCGGGACTAGCGGGAGAAGGACAGATACGCAGTATTTT	CASSQQDPGTSGRRTDTQYF
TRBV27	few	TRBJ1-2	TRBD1	TGTGCCAGCAGTTCTATCGCCCGGACAGGGAACTATGGCTACACCTTC	CASSSIARTGNYGYTF
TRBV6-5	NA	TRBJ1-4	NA	TGTGCCAGCAGTCGGACAGCGAAGGAAAAACTGTTTTTT	CASSRTAKEKLFF
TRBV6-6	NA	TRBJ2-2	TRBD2	TGTGCCAGCAGGGATAGCGGGAGGTCGAACACCGGGGAGCTGTTTTTT	CASRDSGRSNTGELFF
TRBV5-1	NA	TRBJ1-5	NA	TGCGCCAGCAGCCTCACAGGAAGCAATCAGCCCCAGCATTTT	CASSLTGSNQPQHF
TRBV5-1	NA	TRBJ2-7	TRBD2	TGCGCCAGCAGCATAGGGACTAGCGGGAGAGTAGGCGAGCAGTACTTC	CASSIGTSGRVGEQYF
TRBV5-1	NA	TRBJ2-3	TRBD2	TGCGCCAGCAGCTTACCATCAACTAGCGGGAGGGGAGATACGCAGTATTTT	CASSLPSTSGRGDTQYF
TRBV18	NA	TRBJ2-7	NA	TGTGCCAGCTCACCCGCCGGGTTCGCAGGGCCCCGCGAGCAGTACTTC	CASSPAGFAGPREQYF
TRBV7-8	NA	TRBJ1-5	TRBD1	TGTGCCAGCAGCCCCCAGGGGGACTTCGGACGGCCCCAGCATTTT	CASSPQGDFGRPQHF
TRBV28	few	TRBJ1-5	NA	TGTGCCAGCGGTCAGGGCACCCGCAATCAGCCCCAGCATTTT	CASGQGTRNQPQHF
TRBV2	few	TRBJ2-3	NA	TGTGCCAGCAGGGCTAACCTCTGGGACACACACACAGATACGCAGTATTTT	CASRANLWDTHTDTQYF
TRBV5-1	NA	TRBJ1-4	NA	TGCGCCAGCCGACCTATTGGAGGGTTACTCATTGCAACTAATGAAAAACTGTTTTTT	CASRPIGGLLIATNEKLFF
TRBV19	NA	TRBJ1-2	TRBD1	TGTGCCAGTAGTGGGCGACAGGGCTCTACTAACTATGGCTACACCTTT	CASSGRQGSTNYGYTF